The clone carrying this T cell receptor beta chain appeared a few times. The antigen remains unidentified. The library targeted TCRbeta and was prepared with unique molecular identifiers. TCRdb reanalysed the PCR reads using MiXCR and keeps one entry per CDR3 protein. Here the sample spans some 460,000 distinct CDR3 sequences, 15% to 20% being singletons. Looked up from germline, CDR1 is SGHNT and CDR2 is YENEEA. The CDR3 is 14 amino acids. Between the trimmed V and J ends, which lost 5 bases and 0 bases, there was a span of 10 bases. These data are taken from a study of T-cell reconstitution after alpha-beta-depleted transplantation in children. Study-wide results and caveats: Reportedly, alpha-beta T cells present about two months post-transplant originated from several hundred expanded clones of graft origin. T-cell numbers and diversity, one year after transplant, stemmed largely from T cells that were newly produced. Diversity of TCRbeta at day 60 was high in some patients, arising from surviving recipient T cells and thymic progenitors.

The specimen comprised PBMCs, mostly from graft donor cells, sampled 360 days after TCRalphabeta/CD19-depleted stem cell transplant. This receptor was identified in a boy under two years old who had a stem cell transplant for Wiskott-Aldrich syndrome, so the T cells may come from the graft donor. This rearrangement joins TRBV11-3 to TRBJ1-1, with unresolved D. DNA for the CDR3: TGTGCCAGCAGCCCCAGCCTCATGAACACTGAAGCTTTCTTT. Translating gives CASSPSLMNTEAFF.